The T cell receptor (beta chain) under discussion was sequenced for a study of OX40 agonist ivuxolimab in advanced cancers. On the study more broadly: Ivuxolimab is an agonistic anti-OX40 (CD134) antibody, and patients were treated with it.

TCRdb keeps only in-frame clones here, not all; method: immunoSEQ multiplex PCR. This sample carries 70,000 to 95,000 clones, roughly 94% of them seen once, and the ten largest clones take roughly 0.5%. V dropped 0 bases and J dropped 16 bases, with 22 bases sitting between them. The CDR3 has 16 amino acids. The germline V gene has CDR1 MNHNY and CDR2 SVGAGI (reference sequence). The sequenced sample was CD4+ or CD8+ T cells sorted from blood, obtained in a trial of the OX40 agonist ivuxolimab. The chain uses TRBV6-6 and TRBJ2-6, with D possibly being TRBD1 (5 bases). The sequence was obtained from an adult with an advanced solid tumor such as melanoma, head and neck, liver or kidney cancer. Here the CDR3 DNA reads TGTGCCAGCAGTTACTCTTCTGGGCAGGGATTTCATTTACTGACTTTC. Translating it yields CASSYSSGQGFHLLTF.